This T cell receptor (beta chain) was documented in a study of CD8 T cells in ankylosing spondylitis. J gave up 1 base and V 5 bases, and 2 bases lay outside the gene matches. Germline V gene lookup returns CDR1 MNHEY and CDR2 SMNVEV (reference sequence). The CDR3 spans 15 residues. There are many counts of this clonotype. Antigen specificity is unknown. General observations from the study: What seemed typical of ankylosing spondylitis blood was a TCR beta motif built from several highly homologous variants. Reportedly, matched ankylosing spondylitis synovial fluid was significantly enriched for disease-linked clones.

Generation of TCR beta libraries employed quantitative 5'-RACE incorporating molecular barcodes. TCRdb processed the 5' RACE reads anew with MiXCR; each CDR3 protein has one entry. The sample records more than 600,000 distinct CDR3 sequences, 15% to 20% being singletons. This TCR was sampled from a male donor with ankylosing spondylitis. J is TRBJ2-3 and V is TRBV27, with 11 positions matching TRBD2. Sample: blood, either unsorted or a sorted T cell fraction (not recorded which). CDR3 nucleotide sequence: TGTGCCAGCAGTGTAGCGGGAGGGCGCACAGATACGCAGTATTTT. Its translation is CASSVAGGRTDTQYF.